The source of this TCR beta chain is a study of T cell repertoires in cytomegalovirus infection. Study context: Shared public TCR beta signatures pointed to both CMV infection and a matching HLA type.

CDR3 length: 15 residues. Germline assignment: CDR1 DFQATT and CDR2 SNEGSKA (reference sequence). V gave up 3 bases and J gave up 2 bases, with 14 bases separating them. TCRdb processed the reads anew with MiXCR; each CDR3 protein has one entry. The sample has about 140,000 distinct CDR3 sequences, approximately 5.9% seen once. Study observations and caveats: HLA-C-restricted, CMV-specific TCR beta clonotypes were dominant ex vivo. The cumulative frequency of public TCR beta families distinguished individuals who carried CMV together with the relevant HLA.

Remarks on this clonotype: Its cognate antigen is unknown.

The receptor's source is a human donor in good health (CMV status not recorded). Some clones in this sample may be carry-over from other donors' samples. The chain recombines TRBV20-1 with TRBJ2-1; tentatively, D is TRBD2 (7 bases). Sequencing was carried out using PBMCs. The CDR3 sequence is CSASEGGGPYNEQFF. The DNA for the CDR3 is TGCAGTGCTAGTGAAGGGGGGGGGCCCTACAATGAGCAGTTCTTC.